Detailed here is one T cell receptor beta chain. This record comes from a study of identical twins. Each CDR3 protein is one row after TCRdb ran MiXCR on the 5' RACE reads. Of around 220,000 distinct CDR3 sequences listed, approximately 10% are singletons. Germline-derived CDR1 and CDR2 are MGHRA and YSYEKL. The J segment lost 4 bases and the V segment lost 4 bases, leaving 4 bases of the junction unmatched. This CDR3 is 15 amino acids long. The TCR was taken from a man aged 50 or older in good health. The sequenced material came from memory T cells sorted from blood. The rearrangement links TRBV4-1 to TRBJ2-1; TRBD1 agrees at 10 bases. CDR3 nucleotides: TGCGCCAGCAGCCTACGGGACAGGGGTTACAATGAGCAGTTCTTC. It translates to CASSLRDRGYNEQFF.